This T cell receptor beta chain originates from a study of OX40 agonist ivuxolimab in advanced cancers. Overall study: Those enrolled were approximately 78% male, with a mean age of around 58 years and ages from about 20 to 85.

Comments on this clone: Its antigen remains unidentified.

TCRdb's copy holds only in-frame clones and misses some; the assay was immunoSEQ multiplex PCR. The sample includes about 84,000 clones, approximately 85% seen only once; the top ten take 0.2% to 0.25%. Systemic immunosuppression or a history of autoimmune disease excluded patients. The germline V gene encodes CDR1 MNHEY and CDR2 SVGAGI. Trimming cost V 0 bases and J 4 bases, with 4 bases left between them. The CDR3 sequence is 13 residues long. Study-level points and caveats: Mean expanded clone counts were higher in CD8+ than CD4+ T cells. Partial responders dosed at 0.1-3.0 mg/kg displayed clonal expansion ranking among the lowest.

The clonotype comes from an adult with an advanced solid tumor such as melanoma, head and neck, liver or kidney cancer. V usage is TRBV6-5 and J usage is TRBJ1-3; no clear D gene. The sequenced sample was CD4+ or CD8+ T cells sorted from blood, obtained in a trial of the OX40 agonist ivuxolimab. The CDR3 here is CASSYSRGNTIYF. DNA of the CDR3: TGTGCCAGCAGTTACTCTAGGGGAAACACCATATATTTT.